This T cell receptor (beta chain) was obtained from a study of cytomegalovirus exposure and HLA in healthy donors. Looking at the study overall: As released early, the data held 80 million to 90 million unique TCRs from HLA-typed donors. The study, taken as a whole, reports: According to an earlier analysis, most TCR beta V segments yielded productive rearrangements about 90% or about 30% of the time.

The donors were healthy bone marrow donors. PCR employed 60 Vbeta and 13 Jbeta primers. TCRdb keeps only in-frame clones here, not all; method: immunoSEQ multiplex PCR. The sample contains some 200,000 clones, approximately 85% of which appear only once. This clone appeared once. Its antigen is unidentified. There are 19 residues in the CDR3. Losses at the gene ends were 2 bases for V and 0 bases for J; bases not matched to a gene: 13. The germline V gene has CDR1 SNHLY and CDR2 FYNNEI. The TCR comes from a girl between 10 and 17 years old in good health and CMV-seropositive. The rearrangement links TRBV2 to TRBJ1-1; 9 bases are a match to TRBD1. The specimen sequenced was PBMCs. CDR3: CASSEISALTGGVNTEAFF. Here the CDR3 DNA reads TGTGCCAGCAGTGAAATATCAGCGCTGACAGGGGGTGTGAACACTGAAGCTTTCTTT.